This TCR beta chain comes out of a study of T cell responses to AZD1222 COVID-19 vaccine. Study-level findings and limits: White British people made up most donors, females outnumbered males, and clonal diversity was possibly underestimated. Repertoires were obtained only post-peak T cell response. CD4 TCRs linked to vaccination spanned spike, dominating at 160-218 and 743-854.

Second doses were pooled across both intervals (about 4 or about 12 weeks). V gave up 6 bases and J gave up 6 bases; unmatched junction bases: 7. The CDR3 is made up of 13 amino acids. Worth noting for this clone: Its cognate antigen is unknown.

The protocol was immunoSEQ multiplex PCR, while the TCRdb copy is restricted to in-frame clones and leaves out a portion. This table has 100,000 to 150,000 clones, 90% to 95% appearing once. This chain uses TRBV12-3 or TRBV12-4 with TRBJ2-7; TRBD1 matches 8 bases. This specimen was peripheral blood, taken 28 days after the second AZD1222 dose. This TCR was recovered from an adult who received the AZD1222 COVID-19 vaccine. CDR3 coding DNA: TGTGCCAGCAGCCGGGCAGGGGGCGCCGAGCAGTACTTC. It codes for CASSRAGGAEQYF.